One T cell receptor (beta chain) is described in this entry. Its specificity is unknown. V lost 0 bases and J lost 7, with 13 bases in between. Germline CDR1 is SGHDT and CDR2 is YYEEEE. The CDR3 is 14 amino acids. The data were obtained in a study of cytomegalovirus exposure and HLA in healthy donors. Assay used: immunoSEQ multiplex PCR; TCRdb lists only in-frame clones, some missing. In the table there are roughly 100,000 clones, around 83% of which are singletons. Study results and limitations: Cytomegalovirus association was listed for approximately 150 TCR beta chains. First-cohort TCR clusters were later found to tend to co-occur in the roughly 120 validation repertoires.

The clonotype comes from a woman aged 18-29 years in good health and CMV-seropositive. The chain carries TRBV5-6 and TRBJ1-2; tentatively, D is TRBD1 (5 bases). Sequenced material: PBMCs. In nucleotides, the CDR3 is TGTGCCAGCAGCTTGGAGAGGGGAGGATTTGGCTACACCTTC. It codes for CASSLERGGFGYTF.